Sequencing of this T cell receptor (beta chain) was carried out in a study of PD-1 blockade in classical Hodgkin lymphoma. Comments on this clone: What it binds is not known.

Relapse after autologous stem cell transplantation occurred in every patient, and brentuximab vedotin exposure varied. Sequencing was performed with immunoSEQ multiplex PCR; in TCRdb, only in-frame clones are kept and a portion is missing. The sample shows about 85,000 clones, roughly 91% of them seen only once. This CDR3 is 15 amino acids long. Germline lookup yields CDR1 MNHEY and CDR2 SMNVEV (reference sequence). Trimming cost V 5 bases and J 2 bases; bases outside gene matches: 3. Study findings and constraints: Complete responders' baseline diversity resembled that of newly diagnosed patients. Nivolumab initiation under 1 year post-ASCT meant exclusion.

Sequencing was performed on peripheral blood mononuclear cells (PBMCs), taken before the second cycle of nivolumab. The source is a human donor with classical Hodgkin lymphoma. The chain employs TRBV27 and TRBJ1-5; 10 positions match TRBD1. CDR3 sequence reads: CASSTTGGGNQPQHF. Here the CDR3 DNA reads TGTGCCAGCAGTACGACAGGGGGCGGCAATCAGCCCCAGCATTTT.